The 27 T cell receptor beta chains presented below share a single source sample, sequenced in a study of CD8+ T cells in alopecia areata. The treatment is: oral pan-JAK inhibitor, 5-10 mg twice daily. Investigators isolated RNA and reverse transcribed it into cDNA to act as the sequencing template. The assay was immunoSEQ multiplex PCR, and TCRdb's table has in-frame clones only and misses some. Of approximately 180,000 clones in the sample, about three fifths are singletons; the top ten hold roughly 17%. The sample consisted of CD4+ T cells sorted from blood, taken at approximately week 56, from a patient treated with tofacitinib. These receptors all stem from a human donor with alopecia areata.

V is TRBV5-6 and J is TRBJ1-1; TRBD1 might be the D (5 bases). This CDR3 spans 14 amino acids. With 2 bases removed from V and 3 bases from J, the gap between germline ends came to 11 bases. The germline V gene encodes CDR1 SGHDT and CDR2 YYEEEE. Written as DNA, the CDR3 is TGTGCCAGCAGCTTTGGGGCTGGGGACACTGAAGCTTTCTTT. Translated, it gives CASSFGAGDTEAFF.

The chain carries TRBV2 and TRBJ1-2, with a weak D call TRBD1 (5 bases). Germline CDR1 SNHLY, CDR2 FYNNEI. The CDR3 runs 14 residues. The germline V and J ends were trimmed by 2 bases and 1 base, with 8 bases remaining between them. In nucleotides, the CDR3 is TGTGCCAGCAGTGAACAGGGACTTAACTATGGCTACACCTTC. It translates to CASSEQGLNYGYTF.

This CDR3 reads CATSSITSTGGIPNYGYTF. CDR3 nucleotides: TGTGCCACCAGCTCAATAACCTCGACGGGGGGAATCCCTAACTATGGCTACACCTTC. The rearrangement links TRBV15 to TRBJ1-2; D may be TRBD1 (5 bases). This CDR3 comprises 19 residues. Germline CDR1 is LNHNV and CDR2 is YYDKDF (reference sequence). V was cut by 5 bases and J by 0 bases, with 25 bases left in between. The whole variable domain, remainder taken from reference TRBV15 and TRBJ1-2, is DAMVIQNPRYQVTQFGKPVTLSCSQTLNHNVMYWYQQKSSQAPKLLFHYYDKDFNNEADTPDNFQSRRPNTSFCFLDIRSPGLGDTAMYLCATSSITSTGGIPNYGYTFGSGTRLTVV.

The chain combines TRBV30 with TRBJ2-6, with 8 bases identical to TRBD1. The CDR3 covers 14 residues. CDR1 is GTSNPN and CDR2 is SVGIG in the germline V gene (reference sequence). CDR3 nucleotide sequence: TGTGCACGGACAGGGAACTCTGGGGCCAACGTCCTGACTTTC. Amino acids: CARTGNSGANVLTF.

V usage is TRBV30 and J usage is TRBJ1-6; 7 bases are a match to TRBD1. Trimming took 2 bases from V and 7 from J; bases not matched to a gene: 14. CDR1 GTSNPN and CDR2 SVGIG come from the germline V gene (reference sequence). The CDR3 has 17 amino acids. CDR3 region: CAWSHSALRTGNSPLHF. In DNA form, the CDR3 reads TGTGCCTGGAGTCATTCCGCTTTGAGGACAGGAAATTCACCCCTCCACTTT.

The gene calls are TRBV7-2 and TRBJ1-4, with 7 positions matching TRBD1. V lost 4 bases to trimming and J lost 3 bases; unmatched junction nucleotides: 5. CDR3 length: 15 amino acids. Germline loops: CDR1 SGHTA, CDR2 FQGNSA. CDR3 loop: CASSSSGQPNEKLFF. In DNA, the CDR3 is TGTGCCAGCAGCTCCTCGGGACAGCCTAATGAAAAACTGTTTTTT.

This clone has only one observation. This sequence joins TRBV5-6 and TRBJ2-1; 7 nucleotides match TRBD1. CDR3 length: 15 residues. Trimming removed 1 base from V and 4 bases from J; junction bases left unmatched: 5. Germline values: CDR1 SGHDT, CDR2 YYEEEE. CDR3 protein: CASSLIQGWYNEQFF. CDR3 nucleotide sequence: TGTGCCAGCAGCTTGATACAGGGGTGGTACAATGAGCAGTTCTTC.

The chain couples TRBV2 to TRBJ2-7, with D possibly being TRBD2 (6 bases). Germline-derived CDR1 and CDR2 are SNHLY and FYNNEI. The V end was cut by 7 bases, the J end by 0 bases, with 13 bases between. The CDR3 extends over 14 amino acids. The CDR3 is CASIPLTSSYEQYF. The CDR3 region has the DNA TGTGCCAGCATCCCGCTGACTAGCTCCTACGAGCAGTACTTC.

This chain uses TRBV18 with TRBJ2-5; D unresolved. The length of the CDR3 is 15 residues. The V end lost 3 bases, the J end lost 3 bases, and 14 bases lay between the germline ends. Germline loops: CDR1 KGHSH, CDR2 LQKENI. The chain's CDR3 is CASSPRTRNKETQYF. CDR3 DNA sequence: TGTGCCAGCTCACCTCGTACGAGGAACAAAGAGACCCAGTACTTC.

V is TRBV30 and J is TRBJ2-3; 9 nucleotides match TRBD2. This CDR3 has 15 amino acids. Germline V gene lookup returns CDR1 GTSNPN and CDR2 SVGIG (reference sequence). Trimming cost V 1 base and J 5 bases; bases outside gene matches: 7. CDR3 protein: CAWSGGGGAGDTQYF. Here the CDR3 DNA reads TGTGCCTGGAGTGGAGGCGGGGGGGCCGGAGATACGCAGTATTTT.

This clone turned up a few times. This chain joins TRBV7-8 and TRBJ2-1; 7 positions match TRBD1. The CDR3 sequence is 13 residues long. V shed 7 bases and J 5 bases; nucleotides not matched to a gene: 5. The germline V gene has CDR1 SGHVS and CDR2 FQNEAQ. The CDR3 loop reads CASIGQDHNEQFF. CDR3 sequence (DNA): TGTGCCAGCATCGGACAGGATCACAATGAGCAGTTCTTC.

This chain joins TRBV10-3 and TRBJ2-7, with a tentative D call TRBD1 (5 bases). Germline lookup yields CDR1 ENHRY and CDR2 SYGVKD. CDR3 length equals 16 residues. Between the trimmed V and J ends, which lost 3 bases and 3 bases, there was a span of 18 bases. DNA for the CDR3: TGTGCCATCAGTGAAAAGGGGCAGCTCCTTCTCTACGAGCAGTACTTC. Its translation is CAISEKGQLLLYEQYF.

This sequence joins TRBV29-1 and TRBJ1-3, with D possibly being TRBD1 (6 bases). V dropped 4 bases and J dropped 4 bases, with 14 bases sitting between them. Germline CDR1 and CDR2: SQVTM and ANQGSEA. The CDR3 runs to 14 residues. CDR3: CSVAAQGPGNTIYF. The CDR3 coding sequence is TGCAGCGTTGCGGCCCAGGGGCCCGGAAACACCATATATTTT.

This clone has just a few counts. The genes are TRBV5-1 and TRBJ1-1; D remains unclear. The CDR3 has 13 residues. Germline loops: CDR1 SGHRS, CDR2 YFSETQ. V lost 4 bases, J lost 1 base, and 8 bases lay in between. DNA of the CDR3: TGCGCCAGCAGCGTTTTAGAGAACACTGAAGCTTTCTTT. This sequence encodes CASSVLENTEAFF.

This clone was observed a single time. The rearrangement uses TRBV6-1 and TRBJ2-5; TRBD1 agrees at 8 bases. The CDR3 covers 13 residues. Germline lookup yields CDR1 MNHNS and CDR2 SASEGT. With 0 bases clipped from V and 9 bases from J, the junction kept 3 bases outside the gene matches. The CDR3 DNA is TGTGCCAGCAGTGAAGCAGGGACAGGAGCCCAGTACTTC. Protein product: CASSEAGTGAQYF.

The chain uses TRBV7-9 and TRBJ2-5, with D maybe TRBD1 (5 bases). The V end was cut by 3 bases, the J end by 12 bases, with 17 bases between. The V gene's germline CDR1 is SEHNR and CDR2 FQNEAQ (reference sequence). There are 13 residues in the CDR3. CDR3 sequence reads: CASSLGSGLQEYF. The CDR3 region has the DNA TGTGCCAGCAGCTTGGGCTCAGGGCTTCAGGAGTACTTC.

The chain couples TRBV2 to TRBJ1-5; D is unresolved. This CDR3 has 13 residues. The V end lost 1 base, the J end lost 5 bases, and 6 bases lay between the germline ends. CDR1 is SNHLY and CDR2 is FYNNEI in the germline V gene. In DNA form, the CDR3 reads TGTGCCAGCAGTGAAGAGGGCCATCAGCCCCAGCATTTT. Its translation is CASSEEGHQPQHF.

The chain carries TRBV7-2 and TRBJ1-2; D remains ambiguous. This CDR3 comprises 13 residues. Germline loops: CDR1 SGHTA, CDR2 FQGNSA. V lost 2 bases, J lost 5 bases, and 9 bases lay in between. DNA of the CDR3: TGTGCCAGCAGCTTAAATAGGGTTTATGGCTACACCTTC. Protein sequence: CASSLNRVYGYTF.

The chain recombines TRBV7-2 with TRBJ2-5; D might be TRBD1 (6 bases). CDR3 size: 14 residues. Germline lookup yields CDR1 SGHTA and CDR2 FQGNSA. Trimming cost V 6 bases and J 3 bases, with 14 bases left between them. The CDR3 DNA is TGTGCCAGCAGGCTCTCAGAGGGGGAAGAGACCCAGTACTTC. It yields the protein CASRLSEGEETQYF.

The chain uses TRBV6-5 and TRBJ2-1; TRBD1 aligns across 7 bases. The germline CDR1 and CDR2 sequences are MNHEY and SVGAGI. V shed 6 bases and J 3 bases; nucleotides not matched to a gene: 2. CDR3 length: 13 amino acids. CDR3: CASRAGGYNEQFF. The CDR3 DNA follows: TGTGCCAGCAGAGCAGGGGGCTACAATGAGCAGTTCTTC.

This sequence joins TRBV30 and TRBJ1-2; D remains unclear. CDR3 size: 13 residues. CDR1 is GTSNPN and CDR2 is SVGIG in the germline V gene (reference sequence). Trimming removed 0 bases from V and 7 bases from J, with 12 bases in between. DNA of the CDR3: TGTGCCTGGAGTGTGGAACTTCCCCGTGGCTACACCTTC. Residues: CAWSVELPRGYTF.

The chain combines TRBV7-6 with TRBJ2-7, with 9 bases identical to TRBD1. Germline V gene data show CDR1 as SGHVS and CDR2 as FNYEAQ. The CDR3 runs to 13 residues. The trim removed 4 bases at V and 6 bases at J, leaving 4 bases unmatched. DNA of the CDR3: TGTGCCAGCAGCTCAGCGACAGGGGGCGAGCAGTACTTC. Protein: CASSSATGGEQYF.

This clone has a single count. The V and J genes are TRBV10-2 and TRBJ1-1; 9 nucleotides align to TRBD1. Germline lookup yields CDR1 WSHSY and CDR2 SAAADI. This CDR3 is 14 amino acids long. Unmatched junction bases numbered 7, after V lost 5 bases and J lost 6 bases. CDR3 sequence reads: CASSYRGQGSEAFF. CDR3 in DNA: TGCGCCAGCAGTTACAGGGGGCAAGGATCTGAAGCTTTCTTT.

This clone has a single count. The chain's CDR3 is CASSAAGNLYEQYF. The CDR3 coding sequence is TGTGCCAGCAGTGCTGCAGGGAATCTCTACGAGCAGTACTTC. The chain uses TRBV2 and TRBJ2-5; D is perhaps TRBD1 (5 bases). The DNA matches TRBJ2-7 better at its end, which makes the J call doubtful. The CDR3 runs to 14 residues. Germline values: CDR1 SNHLY, CDR2 FYNNEI.

This sequence joins TRBV7-9 and TRBJ2-5; D might be TRBD1 (6 bases). Looked up from germline, CDR1 is SEHNR and CDR2 is FQNEAQ (reference sequence). V dropped 0 bases and J dropped 2 bases, with 10 bases sitting between them. This CDR3 has 15 residues. This chain's CDR3 is CASSLASGQQETQYF. In DNA, the CDR3 is TGTGCCAGCAGCTTAGCGTCGGGACAACAAGAGACCCAGTACTTC.

This chain connects TRBV5-1 to TRBJ1-1; 9 positions agree with TRBD1. The CDR3 runs 15 residues. Germline CDR1 reads SGHRS; CDR2 reads YFSETQ. J gave up 6 bases and V 2 bases, and 8 bases lay outside the gene matches. CDR3 in DNA: TGCGCCAGCAGCTTCGGACAGGGGAGGGTAGCTGAAGCTTTCTTT. This codes for CASSFGQGRVAEAFF.

The chain joins TRBV5-1 to TRBJ2-2; 7 bases map to TRBD1. V was pared by 5 bases and J by 6 bases, with 7 bases of the junction left unmatched. CDR3 length: 14 amino acids. In germline, CDR1 is SGHRS, CDR2 YFSETQ. CDR3 region: CASRGTVSPGELFF. CDR3 sequence (DNA): TGCGCCAGCAGGGGGACAGTCAGCCCCGGGGAGCTGTTTTTT.